This record looks at one T cell receptor beta chain sequence and its context. Which antigen it targets is not known. Qualities for individual bases were not recorded, and no much larger clone is one base off. From each donor, a single peripheral blood sample of about 116 mL on average was drawn into heparinised tubes. A BD FACSAria II was used to sort naive, central memory, regulatory and stem cell-like memory CD4+ T cells with a panel that included CD45RO, CCR7, CD25, CD127, CD95 and CD27. Purity was above 95% for every sorted population. Right away, PBMCs were isolated by Lymphoprep density gradient centrifugation and were stained directly, with no culture step. So that batch effects would be minimized, each experiment stained and sorted samples in pairs, pairing one healthy donor with one patient. This specimen belongs to a study of beta chain features in type 1 diabetes listed by TCRdb under 2018. Background on the whole study: Mean age, gender distribution, total cell number and subset yield did not differ between patients and healthy donors. Regulatory and stem cell-like memory subsets were isolated from only 8 patients and roughly 8 healthy donors, whereas naive and central memory subsets came from all 30 or so donors. The study compared TCRB repertoires of sorted circulating CD4+ T cell subsets between recently diagnosed type 1 diabetes patients and matched healthy donors. A total of some 110 million sorted cells were examined across all samples, and a strong correlation was observed between cell number per subset and RNA yield.

The entire isolated RNA was reverse transcribed using the High Capacity cDNA Reverse Transcription Kit, and thus expressed TCRB transcripts were sequenced. Deep immunoSEQ sequencing was performed on naive, central memory and regulatory T cell samples, with an average of approximately 3.9 million total reads per sample. Sorted cells were lysed in RLT buffer, and RNA was extracted using DNase-treated RNeasy Micro or Mini kits according to cell number. Each cell subset was processed on its own to prevent cross-contamination, while patient and healthy donor samples were processed together. The immunoSEQ multiplex PCR was used to amplify TCRB sequences from cDNA, generating 87-bp fragments that spanned the CDR3 region. The amplicons were sequenced using the Illumina HiSeq platform. In the original analysis: Synthetic template baselines were used to correct PCR bias computationally, reads within Hamming distance 2 were collapsed, and singletons that could not be merged were discarded. Reads were aligned to IMGT to assign V, D and J genes, CDR3 length, and insertions or deletions at six rearrangement sites. Clonotype counts were normalized to sorted cell number within each subset before computing true diversity and Gini coefficients with the tcR R package. Repertoire sharing was quantified using the overlap coefficient calculated on TCRB nucleotide sequences. As a proxy for the pre-selection repertoire, out-of-frame TCRB sequences from naive cells were analyzed. TCRdb stores this immuneACCESS table with in-frame sequences only. Part of the clones is absent; in the studies checked, under half of the shortfall reflects unresolved V genes, and no reason is known for the rest. V and J calls and clone size follow that table, whereas D and trimming were derived from the DNA. The sample table lists about 360,000 clones, roughly 12% of them with a count of one. Around 0.015% of the sample belongs to the ten largest clones.

General findings and caveats noted by the study authors: In all four CD4+ subsets, TCRB CDR3 length was moderately but significantly shorter in type 1 diabetes patients. Fewer insertions and more nucleotide deletions at VDJ recombination sites were observed in patients with type 1 diabetes, implying thymic rearrangement abnormalities. Shorter templates might be favored by PCR, yet because patient and control samples were amplified and corrected together, any such skew would affect both groups equally. Because cDNA rather than genomic DNA was sequenced, highly expressing activated cells could have been over-represented, although no difference in activation and CD3 levels was found between groups. HLA sub-analyses involved small numbers of individuals, so any influence of HLA type on TCRB rearrangement remained unresolved. Naive, central memory and regulatory TCRB repertoires appeared to be more alike among patients than among healthy donors.

The CDR3 starts with the cysteine, ends with the phenylalanine, and has 15 residues. The kept DNA is CDR3 alone, 45 bases in frame from the first base. Clipping removes 7 bases from V and 6 bases from J, with 15 as the unmatched junction base count. The germline V gene encodes CDR1 SQVTM and CDR2 ANQGSEA. What was sequenced was naive CD4+ T cells from blood. According to the study, the label for this sample's cell subset or site signals: true naive CD4+ T cells. The chain is assembled from TRBV29-1 and TRBJ2-3, with 8 central nucleotides matching TRBD1. The source of this sequence is a young man in good health. At the DNA level, the sequence is TGCAGCGGCCGGACAGGGCTCCACAATCCCGATACGCAGTATTTT. The resulting protein is CSGRTGLHNPDTQYF.